Each of the 18 T cell receptor beta chains below was sequenced from the same sample in a study of blood T cell repertoires in COVID-19 (dated by TCRdb to about 2020). Library prep was done by the immunoSEQ multiplex PCR assay. TCRdb mirrors the immuneACCESS table, restricted to in-frame sequences. Some clones are absent from its copies; in checked studies, under half trace to an unresolved V gene, and the reason for the others is unknown. The table for this sample lists fewer than 300,000 clones; about 80% of them were counted only once. The ten most abundant clones make up more than 2.5% of the sample. Source material: peripheral blood. These receptors were obtained from a woman of 80 years or more with acute or convalescent COVID-19.

The chain recombines TRBV6-4 with TRBJ2-3; 12 bases agree with TRBD2. Germline trimming cut 2 bases from V and 7 bases from J; bases unmatched to any gene: 13. CDR3 length equals 18 residues. Germline CDR1 is MRHNA and CDR2 is SNTAGT. The CDR3 reads CASSDQPLLAGGGHTQYF. CDR3 bases: TGTGCCAGCAGTGACCAACCCCTACTAGCGGGAGGCGGGCATACGCAGTATTTT.

This sequence joins TRBV20-1 and TRBJ2-7; tentatively, D is TRBD2 (5 bases). Trimming removed 6 bases at V and 3 bases at J, with 9 bases between. The CDR3 is made up of 11 amino acids. The germline gives CDR1 DFQATT, CDR2 SNEGSKA (reference sequence). DNA of the CDR3: TGCAGTGCCCAAGACTACTACGAGCAGTACTTC. This sequence encodes CSAQDYYEQYF.

The V call is TRBV2, the J call TRBJ2-1; tentative D call: TRBD2 (6 bases). Germline V CDR1 and CDR2: SNHLY, FYNNEI. This CDR3 has 12 amino acids. V lost 6 bases, J lost 7 bases, and 10 bases lay in between. The CDR3 region is CASRAGRNEQFF. The CDR3 DNA sequence: TGTGCCAGCAGGGCAGGGAGGAATGAGCAGTTCTTC.

The J gene is TRBJ2-1, the V gene TRBV7-3; D is unresolved. The CDR3 runs 13 residues. The germline gives CDR1 SGHTA, CDR2 FQGTGA. With 0 bases removed from V and 9 bases from J, the gap between germline ends came to 9 bases. CDR3: CASSLTLVTEQFF. In DNA form, the CDR3 reads TGTGCCAGCAGCTTAACGTTAGTTACTGAGCAGTTCTTC.

J is TRBJ2-5 and V is TRBV5-6; 7 nucleotides line up with TRBD1. Looked up from germline, CDR1 is SGHDT and CDR2 is YYEEEE. Germline trimming cut 6 bases from V and 3 bases from J; bases unmatched to any gene: 11. The CDR3 length is 15 residues. CDR3 loop: CASTIARQGKETQYF. DNA of the CDR3: TGTGCCAGCACCATCGCCCGACAGGGAAAAGAGACCCAGTACTTC.

Here the CDR3 reads CASSTSGTSRTLSSYEQYF. The CDR3 DNA reads as TGTGCCAGTAGTACCTCCGGGACTAGCCGCACTCTAAGCTCCTACGAGCAGTACTTC. The genes are TRBV19 and TRBJ2-7, with 9 nucleotides matching TRBD2. The CDR3 sequence is 19 residues long. With V trimmed by 4 bases and J by 0 bases, 16 bases remained unmatched. Germline values: CDR1 LNHDA, CDR2 SQIVND (reference sequence).

V usage is TRBV5-4 and J usage is TRBJ2-2; 10 bases align to TRBD1. J was trimmed by 4 bases and V by 4 bases; bases with no gene match: 7. This CDR3 is built from 16 residues. Germline V gene sequence: CDR1 SGHNT, CDR2 YYREEE (reference sequence). CDR3 in amino acids: CASSPWTGGFTGELFF. The DNA of the CDR3 is TGTGCCAGCAGCCCCTGGACAGGGGGATTCACCGGGGAGCTGTTTTTT. Full variable domain (missing parts from reference TRBV5-4 and TRBJ2-2): ETGVTQSPTHLIKTRGQQVTLRCSSQSGHNTVSWYQQALGQGPQFIFQYYREEENGRGNFPPRFSGLQFPNYSSELNVNALELDDSALYLCASSPWTGGFTGELFFGEGSRLTVL.

The sample holds a few counts of this clone. This rearrangement joins TRBV19 to TRBJ1-6; D is unresolved. Germline lookup yields CDR1 LNHDA and CDR2 SQIVND (reference sequence). This CDR3 comprises 13 residues. In nucleotides, the CDR3 is TGTGTACTAGAGGGAGGTCGAGATTCACCCCTCCACTTT. It is translated as CVLEGGRDSPLHF.

V usage is TRBV12-3 or TRBV12-4 and J usage is TRBJ2-2; TRBD1 is a possible D gene (5 bases). The CDR3 extends over 12 amino acids. V gave up 6 bases and J gave up 6 bases, with 8 bases separating them. The chain's CDR3 is CASRPGPGELFF. The DNA of the CDR3 is TGTGCCAGCAGACCAGGGCCCGGGGAGCTGTTTTTT.

This clone was observed many times. This chain joins TRBV7-9 and TRBJ2-3; 8 nucleotides match TRBD2. V lost 5 bases and J lost 4; bases outside the gene matches: 5. Germline CDR1 reads SEHNR; CDR2 reads FQNEAQ (reference sequence). This CDR3 spans 14 amino acids. CDR3 sequence: CASSRAGEADTQYF. CDR3 nucleotides: TGTGCCAGCAGCCGAGCGGGAGAGGCAGATACGCAGTATTTT.

This sequence joins TRBV6-6 and TRBJ1-2, with 9 bases matching TRBD1. V lost 0 bases to trimming and J lost 10 bases; unmatched junction nucleotides: 9. CDR1 and CDR2 (germline): MNHNY, SVGAGI (reference sequence). The CDR3 totals 15 residues. CDR3 sequence (DNA): TGTGCCAGCAGTTACTCTGGACAGGGGTATAGGGTCTACACCTTC. Translated, it gives CASSYSGQGYRVYTF.

The gene calls are TRBV3-1 (or the pseudogene TRBV3-2) and TRBJ2-1; 10 bases match TRBD2. With V trimmed by 4 bases and J by 0 bases, 6 bases remained unmatched. The CDR3 totals 17 residues. The V gene's germline CDR1 is LGHDT and CDR2 YNNKEL (reference sequence). CDR3 sequence reads: CASSPGTSASSYNEQFF. CDR3 DNA: TGTGCCAGCAGCCCCGGGACTAGCGCAAGCTCCTACAATGAGCAGTTCTTC.

This clone was counted many times. This specimen includes other DNA sequences encoding the same CDR3. This chain joins TRBV6-6 and TRBJ1-5; 7 bases map to TRBD1. CDR3 length: 14 residues. The germline V gene encodes CDR1 MNHNY and CDR2 SVGAGI (reference sequence). Trimming at V came to 6 bases and at J to 2 bases, leaving 4 bases not matched to a gene. This CDR3 reads CASSPTGGNQPQHF. The CDR3 DNA sequence: TGTGCCAGCAGCCCAACAGGGGGCAATCAGCCCCAGCATTTT.

The genes are TRBV5-6 and TRBJ2-1; 8 bases fit TRBD1. After removal of 4 bases from V and 4 bases from J, the junction contained 10 bases not matched to a gene. CDR1 is SGHDT and CDR2 is YYEEEE in the germline V gene. There are 16 residues in the CDR3. The CDR3 DNA reads TGTGCCAGCAGCAGCGGACAGGGACTGGGGTACAATGAGCAGTTCTTC. It yields the protein CASSSGQGLGYNEQFF.

This chain uses TRBV6-4 with TRBJ2-3; 9 positions match TRBD2. V dropped 4 bases and J dropped 6; count of bases not matched to a gene: 5. CDR1 is MRHNA and CDR2 is SNTAGT in the germline V gene. This CDR3 comprises 14 residues. CDR3 DNA sequence: TGTGCCAGCAGTGGGGGTAGCGGGAGTGATACGCAGTATTTT. Its protein product is CASSGGSGSDTQYF.

This clone occurred a few times. This rearrangement joins TRBV7-2 to TRBJ2-1; the D gene is possibly TRBD1 (6 bases). Germline loops: CDR1 SGHTA, CDR2 FQGNSA. V was pared by 5 bases and J by 6 bases, with 11 bases between. The CDR3 has 13 residues. CDR3 region: CASSPYRVNEQFF. The CDR3 DNA sequence: TGTGCCAGCAGCCCATACAGGGTCAATGAGCAGTTCTTC.

This chain uses TRBV5-1 with TRBJ1-1; TRBD1 agrees at 8 bases. The CDR3 consists of 15 residues. Trimming at V came to 2 bases and at J to 1 base, leaving 4 bases not matched to a gene. Germline V gene data show CDR1 as SGHRS and CDR2 as YFSETQ. DNA of the CDR3: TGCGCCAGCAGCTTCAGGACAGGGAGGAACACTGAAGCTTTCTTT. Translation gives CASSFRTGRNTEAFF.

This clone showed up many times. This chain links TRBV4-1 with TRBJ1-3; perhaps TRBD1 as D (5 bases). CDR3 size: 15 residues. Looked up from germline, CDR1 is MGHRA and CDR2 is YSYEKL. The V end was cut by 4 bases, the J end by 0 bases, with 10 bases between. Here the CDR3 reads CASSLGGSSGNTIYF. The CDR3 region has the DNA TGCGCCAGCAGCCTGGGGGGATCCTCTGGAAACACCATATATTTT.